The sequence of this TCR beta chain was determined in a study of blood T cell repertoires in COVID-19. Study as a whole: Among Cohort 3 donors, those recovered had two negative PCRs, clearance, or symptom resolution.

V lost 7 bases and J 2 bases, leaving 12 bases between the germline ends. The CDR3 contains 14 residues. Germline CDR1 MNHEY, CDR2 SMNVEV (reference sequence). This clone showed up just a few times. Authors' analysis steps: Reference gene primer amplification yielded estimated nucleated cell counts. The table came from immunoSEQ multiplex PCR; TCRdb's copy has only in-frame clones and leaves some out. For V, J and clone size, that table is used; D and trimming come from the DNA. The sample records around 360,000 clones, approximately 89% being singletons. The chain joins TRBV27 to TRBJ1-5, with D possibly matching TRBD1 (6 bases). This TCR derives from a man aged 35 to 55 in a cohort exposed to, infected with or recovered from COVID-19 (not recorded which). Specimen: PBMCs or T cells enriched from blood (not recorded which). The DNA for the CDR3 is TGTGCCAGCAAGAGGGGGAGGGGCAATCAGCCCCAGCATTTT. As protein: CASKRGRGNQPQHF.